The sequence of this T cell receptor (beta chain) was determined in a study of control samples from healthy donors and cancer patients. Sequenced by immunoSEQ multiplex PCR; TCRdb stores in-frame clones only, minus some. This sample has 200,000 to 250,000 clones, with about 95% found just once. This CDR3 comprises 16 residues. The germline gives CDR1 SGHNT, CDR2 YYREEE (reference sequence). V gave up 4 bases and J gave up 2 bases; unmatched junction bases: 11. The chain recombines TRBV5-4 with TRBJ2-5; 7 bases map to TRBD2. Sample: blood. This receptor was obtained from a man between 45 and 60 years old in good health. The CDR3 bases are TGTGCCAGCAGCCCGATGGGAGGGCAGATTCAAGAGACCCAGTACTTC. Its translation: CASSPMGGQIQETQYF.